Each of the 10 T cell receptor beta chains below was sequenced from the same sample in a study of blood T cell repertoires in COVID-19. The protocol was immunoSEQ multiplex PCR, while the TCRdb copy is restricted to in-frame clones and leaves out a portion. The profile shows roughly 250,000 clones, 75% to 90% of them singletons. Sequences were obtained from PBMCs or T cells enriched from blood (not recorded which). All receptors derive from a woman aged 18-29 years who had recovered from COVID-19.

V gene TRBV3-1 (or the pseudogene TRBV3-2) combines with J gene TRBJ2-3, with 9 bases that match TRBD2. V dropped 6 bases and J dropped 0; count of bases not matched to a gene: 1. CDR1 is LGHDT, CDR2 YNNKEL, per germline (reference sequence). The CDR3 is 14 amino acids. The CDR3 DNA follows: TGTGCCAGCAGGCTAGCGGGAAGCACAGATACGCAGTATTTT. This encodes CASRLAGSTDTQYF.

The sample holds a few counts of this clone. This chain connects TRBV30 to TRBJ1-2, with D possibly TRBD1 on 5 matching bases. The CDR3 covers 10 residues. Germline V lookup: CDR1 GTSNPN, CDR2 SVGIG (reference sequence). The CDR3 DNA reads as TGTGCTTTAAGGGGTTATGGCTACACCTTC. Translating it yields CALRGYGYTF.

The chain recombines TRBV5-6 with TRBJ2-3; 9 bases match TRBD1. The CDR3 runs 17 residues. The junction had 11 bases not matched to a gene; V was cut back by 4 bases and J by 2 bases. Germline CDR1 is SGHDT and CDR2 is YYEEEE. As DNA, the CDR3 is TGTGCCAGCAGCACCCTGTACCGGGACAGGGACACAGATACGCAGTATTTT. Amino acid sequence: CASSTLYRDRDTDTQYF.

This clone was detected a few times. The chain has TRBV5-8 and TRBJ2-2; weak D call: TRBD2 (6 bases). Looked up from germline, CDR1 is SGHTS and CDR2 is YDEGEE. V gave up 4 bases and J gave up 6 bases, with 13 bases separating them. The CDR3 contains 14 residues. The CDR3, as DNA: TGTGCCAGCAGCAAGATCGGAGGGTCCGGGGAGCTGTTTTTT. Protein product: CASSKIGGSGELFF.

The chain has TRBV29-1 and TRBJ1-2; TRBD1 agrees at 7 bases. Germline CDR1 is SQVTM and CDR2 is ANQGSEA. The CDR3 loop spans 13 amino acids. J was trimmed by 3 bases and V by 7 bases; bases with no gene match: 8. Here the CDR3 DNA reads TGCAGCGCCCGACAGGGATACGACTATGGCTACACCTTC. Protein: CSARQGYDYGYTF. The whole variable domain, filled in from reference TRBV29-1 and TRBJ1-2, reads SAVISQKPSRDICQRGTSLTIQCQVDSQVTMMFWYRQQPGQSLTLIATANQGSEATYESGFVIDKFPISRPNLTFSTLTVSNMSPEDSSIYLCSARQGYDYGYTFGSGTRLTVV.

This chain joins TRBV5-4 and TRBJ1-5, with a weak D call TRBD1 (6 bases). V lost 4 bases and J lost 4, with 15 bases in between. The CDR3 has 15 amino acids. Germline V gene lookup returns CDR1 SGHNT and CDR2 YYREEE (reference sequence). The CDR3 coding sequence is TGTGCCAGCAGCAACGGGACAAACAGAAATCAGCCCCAGCATTTT. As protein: CASSNGTNRNQPQHF.

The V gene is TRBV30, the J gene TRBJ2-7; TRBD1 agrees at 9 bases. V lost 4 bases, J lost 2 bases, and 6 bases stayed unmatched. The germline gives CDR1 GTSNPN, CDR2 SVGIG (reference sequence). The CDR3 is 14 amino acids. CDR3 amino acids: CAWIPGTGTYEQYF. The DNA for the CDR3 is TGTGCCTGGATCCCCGGGACAGGGACCTACGAGCAGTACTTC. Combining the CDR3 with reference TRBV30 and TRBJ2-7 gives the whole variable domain SQTIHQWPATLVQPVGSPLSLECTVEGTSNPNLYWYRQAAGRGLQLLFYSVGIGQISSEVPQNLSASRPQDRQFILSSKKLLLSDSGFYLCAWIPGTGTYEQYFGPGTRLTVT.

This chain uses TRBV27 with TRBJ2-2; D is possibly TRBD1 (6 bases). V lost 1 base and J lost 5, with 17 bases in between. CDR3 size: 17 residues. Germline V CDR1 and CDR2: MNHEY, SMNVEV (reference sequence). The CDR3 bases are TGTGCCAGCAGTTTATTGGGTGTACAGGGCAGGACCGGGGAGCTGTTTTTT. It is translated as CASSLLGVQGRTGELFF.

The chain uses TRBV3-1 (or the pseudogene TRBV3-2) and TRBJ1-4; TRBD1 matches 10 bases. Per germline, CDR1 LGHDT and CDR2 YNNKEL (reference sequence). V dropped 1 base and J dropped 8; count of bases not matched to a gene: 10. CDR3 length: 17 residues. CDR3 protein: CASSQVAGQGRGEKLFF. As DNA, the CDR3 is TGTGCCAGCAGCCAAGTAGCGGGACAGGGGAGAGGGGAAAAACTGTTTTTT.

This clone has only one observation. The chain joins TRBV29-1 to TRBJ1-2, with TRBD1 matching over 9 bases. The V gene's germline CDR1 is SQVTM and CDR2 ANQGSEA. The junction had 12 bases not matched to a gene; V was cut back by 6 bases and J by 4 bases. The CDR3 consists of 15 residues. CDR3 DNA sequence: TGCAGCGTCAGCCAGTACAGGGGGCGCGGCTATGGCTACACCTTC. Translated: CSVSQYRGRGYGYTF.